These 15 T cell receptor beta chains originate from one sample sequenced in a study of CD8 T cells in ankylosing spondylitis. The study, taken as a whole, reports: A motif of eight highly homologous TCR beta variants was seen as apparently characteristic of ankylosing spondylitis blood.

TCRdb ran MiXCR on the 5' RACE reads and lists one entry per CDR3 protein. The sample comprises roughly 700,000 distinct CDR3 sequences, 15% to 20% of which are singletons, and approximately 18% rests with the top ten. These receptors are not linked to any known antigen. Sequencing input: blood, either unsorted or a sorted T cell fraction (not recorded which). The receptors derive from a male donor with ankylosing spondylitis.

This clonotype was detected many times. V gene TRBV20-1 combines with J gene TRBJ1-4; D possibly corresponds to TRBD1 (6 bases). The V and J ends lost 0 bases and 7 bases respectively, with 18 bases between them. The CDR3 has 16 amino acids. Germline CDR1 reads DFQATT; CDR2 reads SNEGSKA (reference sequence). CDR3 sequence (DNA): TGCAGTGCTAGAGATAGGATGGGGGGCACTGTTGAAAAACTGTTTTTT. It codes for CSARDRMGGTVEKLFF.

This sequence joins TRBV4-1 and TRBJ2-2, with 9 bases matching TRBD1. The germline CDR1 and CDR2 sequences are MGHRA and YSYEKL. V lost 4 bases to trimming and J lost 7 bases; unmatched junction nucleotides: 7. The CDR3 extends over 15 amino acids. In DNA form, the CDR3 reads TGCGCCAGCAGCCCCCGGGACAGGGAGGTCGGGGAGCTGTTTTTT. Translating gives CASSPRDREVGELFF.

This chain joins TRBV27 and TRBJ2-2; 7 bases agree with TRBD2. CDR1 MNHEY and CDR2 SMNVEV come from the germline V gene (reference sequence). This CDR3 contains 15 residues. Trimming cost V 5 bases and J 6 bases; bases outside gene matches: 9. CDR3 residues: CASSQHRGGSGELFF. As DNA, the CDR3 is TGTGCCAGCAGTCAGCACCGCGGGGGATCCGGGGAGCTGTTTTTT.

This clonotype was counted only a few times. The V call is TRBV15, the J call TRBJ1-1; 7 bases match TRBD1. CDR1 is LNHNV, CDR2 YYDKDF, per germline (reference sequence). After removal of 4 bases from V and 0 bases from J, the junction contained 8 bases not matched to a gene. The CDR3 loop spans 16 amino acids. The CDR3 coding sequence is TGTGCCACCAGCAAGACAGGGTGGGTTGTGAACACTGAAGCTTTCTTT. Translating it yields CATSKTGWVVNTEAFF. Drawing the rest from reference TRBV15 and TRBJ1-1, the complete variable domain is DAMVIQNPRYQVTQFGKPVTLSCSQTLNHNVMYWYQQKSSQAPKLLFHYYDKDFNNEADTPDNFQSRRPNTSFCFLDIRSPGLGDTAMYLCATSKTGWVVNTEAFFGQGTRLTVV.

This clonotype was counted between two and nine times. CDR3 region: CGPGTGKTGANVLTF. CDR3 nucleotides: TGCGGGCCCGGGACAGGGAAAACCGGGGCCAACGTCCTGACTTTC. The rearrangement links TRBV20-1 to TRBJ2-6, with 9 positions matching TRBD1. Germline values: CDR1 DFQATT, CDR2 SNEGSKA (reference sequence). The CDR3 runs to 15 residues.

This clonotype was seen only once. The chain carries TRBV9 and TRBJ2-2, with TRBD2 matching 10 bases. The V gene's germline CDR1 is SGDLS and CDR2 YYNGEE. The CDR3 length is 17 residues. The V segment lost 4 bases and the J segment 3 bases; nucleotides outside the gene matches: 9. CDR3 sequence (DNA): TGTGCCAGCAGCCCCTCAGGGACTAGCGTTTACACCGGGGAGCTGTTTTTT. Translated, it gives CASSPSGTSVYTGELFF.

The DNA of the CDR3 is TGTGCCAGCAGTTTAGTGGGGACTAGCCGTGCTGAGCAGTTCTTC. This encodes CASSLVGTSRAEQFF. The V gene is TRBV27, the J gene TRBJ2-1; 9 nucleotides agree with TRBD2. The V gene end was trimmed by 2 bases and the J gene end by 9 bases; junction bases not matched to a gene: 8. Germline assignment: CDR1 MNHEY and CDR2 SMNVEV (reference sequence). The CDR3 length is 15 residues.

In this sample, this clonotype turned up a few times. V and J are TRBV12-3 or TRBV12-4 and TRBJ2-1; 9 positions match TRBD1. The V gene end was trimmed by 2 bases and the J gene end by 2 bases; junction bases not matched to a gene: 1. This CDR3 has 15 amino acids. The chain's CDR3 is CASSLRDRAYNEQFF. In DNA form, the CDR3 reads TGTGCCAGCAGTTTACGGGACAGGGCCTACAATGAGCAGTTCTTC.

In its sample, this clonotype was seen a few times. The rearrangement uses TRBV20-1 and TRBJ1-1; no clear D gene. Germline lookup yields CDR1 DFQATT and CDR2 SNEGSKA (reference sequence). There are 13 residues in the CDR3. The ends were cut back, 3 bases at V and 5 bases at J, with 13 bases in the middle. The CDR3 loop is CSARAFLGTEAFF. In nucleotides, the CDR3 is TGCAGTGCTAGGGCCTTCCTGGGGACTGAAGCTTTCTTT.

There are a few counts of this clonotype. The rearrangement links TRBV29-1 to TRBJ1-1, with 8 bases aligning to TRBD1. V gave up 5 bases and J gave up 5 bases; unmatched junction bases: 13. The CDR3 has 15 residues. Germline values: CDR1 SQVTM, CDR2 ANQGSEA. The CDR3 is CSVQTGGEKATEAFF. Written as DNA, the CDR3 is TGCAGCGTTCAAACAGGGGGAGAAAAGGCTACTGAAGCTTTCTTT.

This clonotype showed up just a few times. The chain has TRBV5-1 and TRBJ2-6, with 8 positions matching TRBD1. Germline CDR1 reads SGHRS; CDR2 reads YFSETQ. J gave up 2 bases and V 0 bases, and 1 base lay outside the gene matches. The CDR3 loop spans 16 amino acids. In DNA form, the CDR3 reads TGCGCCAGCAGCTTGGGGGACAGGACTGGGGCCAACGTCCTGACTTTC. This codes for CASSLGDRTGANVLTF.

This clonotype was observed a handful of times. The chain is built from TRBV28 and TRBJ2-6, with unresolved D. Per the germline V gene, CDR1 is MDHEN and CDR2 is SYDVKM. The CDR3 has 15 residues. The V end lost 6 bases, the J end lost 0 bases, and 9 bases lay between the germline ends. CDR3 residues: CASRGAGSGANVLTF. The CDR3 bases are TGTGCCAGCAGAGGAGCTGGCTCTGGGGCCAACGTCCTGACTTTC.

This clonotype has only a few counts. The chain employs TRBV20-1 and TRBJ2-7; 8 nucleotides align to TRBD1. This CDR3 region has 15 residues. V lost 5 bases and J lost 0; bases outside the gene matches: 9. Per the germline V gene, CDR1 is DFQATT and CDR2 is SNEGSKA (reference sequence). CDR3 amino acids: CSASPGQGSSYEQYF. DNA for the CDR3: TGCAGTGCTTCCCCAGGACAGGGTAGCTCCTACGAGCAGTACTTC.

The V and J genes are TRBV4-3 and TRBJ2-2; D is uncertain. The CDR3 contains 14 residues. The germline gives CDR1 LGHNA, CDR2 YSLEER. Trimming took off 0 bases at V and 1 base at J, with 3 bases between the two ends. DNA for the CDR3: TGCGCCAGCAGCCAAGACTGGAACACCGGGGAGCTGTTTTTT. This sequence encodes CASSQDWNTGELFF.

The rearrangement uses TRBV9 and TRBJ1-4; D remains unclear. Germline V gene lookup returns CDR1 SGDLS and CDR2 YYNGEE. Trimming took off 0 bases at V and 1 base at J, with 13 bases between the two ends. This CDR3 has 17 amino acids. The CDR3 protein is CASSVGRGGITNEKLFF. The DNA for the CDR3 is TGTGCCAGCAGCGTAGGGCGGGGTGGCATAACTAATGAAAAACTGTTTTTT.